The clone carrying this T cell receptor (beta chain) appeared a single time. Its cognate antigen is unknown. The sample belongs to a study of cytomegalovirus exposure and HLA in healthy donors. Whole-study findings and limits: The classifier was said to identify cytomegalovirus status with high specificity and sensitivity.

The donors belonged to the approximately 110-subject validation cohort, separate from the roughly 670-subject first cohort. This table comes from immunoSEQ multiplex PCR, and its TCRdb copy is limited to in-frame clones, with some not included. This sample carries 200,000 to 300,000 clones, more than 85% of them seen once, and the ten largest clones take 12%. The specimen sequenced was PBMCs. The clonotype was recovered from a young man in good health and CMV-seropositive.

As DNA, the CDR3 is TGCGCCAGCAGTGAGAATGGTGCCTGGGCGCCTGGCTACACCTTC. Its translation is CASSENGAWAPGYTF. The rearrangement uses TRBV10-2 and TRBJ1-2; unclear D gene. The CDR3 is 15 amino acids. Germline CDR1 and CDR2: WSHSY and SAAADI. V was cut by 2 bases and J by 7 bases, with 17 bases left in between.